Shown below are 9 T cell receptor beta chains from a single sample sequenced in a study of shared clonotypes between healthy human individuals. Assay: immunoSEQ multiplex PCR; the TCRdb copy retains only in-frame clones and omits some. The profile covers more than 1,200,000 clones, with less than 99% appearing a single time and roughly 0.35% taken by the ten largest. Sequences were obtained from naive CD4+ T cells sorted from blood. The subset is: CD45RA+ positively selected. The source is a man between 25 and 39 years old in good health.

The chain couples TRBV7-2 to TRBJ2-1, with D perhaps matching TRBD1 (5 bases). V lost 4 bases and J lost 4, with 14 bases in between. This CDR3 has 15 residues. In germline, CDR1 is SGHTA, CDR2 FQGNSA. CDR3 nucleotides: TGTGCCAGCAGCTCAGAGGACCCAGGGTACAATGAGCAGTTCTTC. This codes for CASSSEDPGYNEQFF.

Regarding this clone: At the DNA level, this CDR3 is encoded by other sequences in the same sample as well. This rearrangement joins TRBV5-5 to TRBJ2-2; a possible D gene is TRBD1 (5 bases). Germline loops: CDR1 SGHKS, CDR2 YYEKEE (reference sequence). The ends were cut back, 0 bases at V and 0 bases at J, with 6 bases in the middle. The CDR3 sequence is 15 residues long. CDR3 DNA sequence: TGTGCCAGCAGCTTGGACAGGTCGAACACCGGGGAGCTGTTTTTT. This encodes CASSLDRSNTGELFF.

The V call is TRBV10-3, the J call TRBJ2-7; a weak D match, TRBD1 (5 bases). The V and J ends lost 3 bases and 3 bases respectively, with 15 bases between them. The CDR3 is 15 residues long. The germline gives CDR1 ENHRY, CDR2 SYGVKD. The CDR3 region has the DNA TGTGCCATCAGTGATCTCAGGGAAACGGGCTACGAGCAGTACTTC. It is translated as CAISDLRETGYEQYF.

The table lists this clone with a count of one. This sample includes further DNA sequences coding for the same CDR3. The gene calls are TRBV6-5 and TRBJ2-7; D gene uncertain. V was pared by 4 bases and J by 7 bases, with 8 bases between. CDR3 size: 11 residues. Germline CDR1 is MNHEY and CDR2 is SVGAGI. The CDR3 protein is CASSSSREQYF. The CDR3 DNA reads TGTGCCAGCAGTTCTTCTAGAGAGCAGTACTTC.

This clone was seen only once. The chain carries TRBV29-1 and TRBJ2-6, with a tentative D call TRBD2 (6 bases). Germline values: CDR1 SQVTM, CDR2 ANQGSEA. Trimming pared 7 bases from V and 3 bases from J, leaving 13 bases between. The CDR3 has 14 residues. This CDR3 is CSAPISGGANVLTF. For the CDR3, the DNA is TGCAGCGCCCCTATTAGCGGTGGGGCCAACGTCCTGACTTTC.

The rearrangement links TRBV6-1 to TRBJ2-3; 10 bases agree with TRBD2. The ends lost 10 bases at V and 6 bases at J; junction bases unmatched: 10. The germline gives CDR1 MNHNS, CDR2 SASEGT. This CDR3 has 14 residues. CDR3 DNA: TGTGCCACATCAGCGGGAGGGCCCACTGATACGCAGTATTTT. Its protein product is CATSAGGPTDTQYF.

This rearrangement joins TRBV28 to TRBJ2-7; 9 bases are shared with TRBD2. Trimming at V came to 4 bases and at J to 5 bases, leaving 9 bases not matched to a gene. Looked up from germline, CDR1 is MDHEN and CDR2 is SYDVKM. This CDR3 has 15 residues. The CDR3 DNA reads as TGTGCCAGCAGTTCCTTAGCGGGAGTTCCGAACGAGCAGTACTTC. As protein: CASSSLAGVPNEQYF.

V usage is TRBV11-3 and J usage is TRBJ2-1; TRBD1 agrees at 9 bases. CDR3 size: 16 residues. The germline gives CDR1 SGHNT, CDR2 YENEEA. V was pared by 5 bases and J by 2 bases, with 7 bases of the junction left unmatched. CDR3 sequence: CASSPDGTGTYNEQFF. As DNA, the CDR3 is TGTGCCAGCAGCCCGGACGGGACAGGGACCTACAATGAGCAGTTCTTC.

CDR3 loop: CATSRDQGGPQHF. The CDR3 coding sequence is TGTGCCACCAGCAGAGATCAAGGGGGGCCCCAGCATTTT. The chain combines TRBV15 with TRBJ1-5; D is perhaps TRBD1 (6 bases). Per germline, CDR1 LNHNV and CDR2 YYDKDF (reference sequence). Trimming left V 0 bases short and J 9 bases short, with 9 bases between. This CDR3 is 13 amino acids long.